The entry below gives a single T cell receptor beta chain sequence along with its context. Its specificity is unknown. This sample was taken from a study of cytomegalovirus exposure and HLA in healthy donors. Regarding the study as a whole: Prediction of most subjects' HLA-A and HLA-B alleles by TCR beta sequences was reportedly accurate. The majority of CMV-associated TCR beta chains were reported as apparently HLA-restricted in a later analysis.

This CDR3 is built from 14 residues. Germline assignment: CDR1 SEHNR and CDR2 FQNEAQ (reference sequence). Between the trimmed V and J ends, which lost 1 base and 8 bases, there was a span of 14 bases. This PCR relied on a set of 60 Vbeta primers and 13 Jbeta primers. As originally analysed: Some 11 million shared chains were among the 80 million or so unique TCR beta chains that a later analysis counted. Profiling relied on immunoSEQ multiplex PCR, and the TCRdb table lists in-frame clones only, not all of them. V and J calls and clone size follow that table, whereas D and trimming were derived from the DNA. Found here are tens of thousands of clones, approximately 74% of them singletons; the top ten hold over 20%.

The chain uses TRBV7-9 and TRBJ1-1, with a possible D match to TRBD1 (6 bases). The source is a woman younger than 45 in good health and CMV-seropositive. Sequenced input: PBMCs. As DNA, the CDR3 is TGTGCCAGCAGCTTAGACGGGACATTGGACGAAGCTTTCTTT. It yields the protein CASSLDGTLDEAFF. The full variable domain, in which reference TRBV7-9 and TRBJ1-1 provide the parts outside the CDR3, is DTGVSQNPRHKITKRGQNVTFRCDPISEHNRLYWYRQTLGQGPEFLTYFQNEAQLEKSRLLSDRFSAERPKGSFSTLEIQRTEQGDSAMYLCASSLDGTLDEAFFGQGTRLTVV.